This TCR beta chain was identified in a study of blood T cells in healthy people across ages. The sample holds one count of this clonotype. The antigen is undetermined. Study-wide findings and caveats: The donors' CMV status was not determined, possibly confounding changes in expanded clonotypes. Naive T cell percentage showed a strong correlation with TCR beta diversity. Per million T cells, TCR beta diversity dropped roughly linearly as age increased.

The CDR3 spans 16 residues. V shed 3 bases and J 3 bases; nucleotides not matched to a gene: 7. Per germline, CDR1 MNHNS and CDR2 SASEGT. Whenever a sample was processed, at least 6.5 million PBMCs were isolated. A J-beta primer mix and a sample-barcoded 5' primer were used in a second PCR of about 6 to 12 cycles. TCRdb used MiXCR to reprocess the 5' RACE reads, holding one entry per CDR3 protein. The sample holds 700,000 to 850,000 distinct CDR3 sequences, 36% seen once. The sample was blood. The rearrangement joins TRBV6-1 to TRBJ2-3, with 9 bases aligning to TRBD1. The source is a man aged 18 to 30 in good health. The CDR3 bases are TGTGCCAGCAGTGACTGGGACAGGGTGTCGACAGATACGCAGTATTTT. Encoded protein: CASSDWDRVSTDTQYF.